Following are 8 T cell receptor beta chains from one sample sequenced in a study of T cell repertoires in cytomegalovirus infection. These TCRs are of unknown antigen specificity. Each CDR3 protein is one row after TCRdb ran MiXCR on the reads. The sample lists 90,000 to 110,000 distinct CDR3 sequences; 25% to 30% were seen once. Here the sequenced sample was CD8+ T cells from cultured PBMCs, taken from culture after CMV antigen stimulation. The origin of the receptors is a human donor in good health (CMV status not recorded). Some clones in this sample may be carry-over from other donors' samples.

This chain uses TRBV28 with TRBJ2-1; 8 bases match TRBD2. Trimming at V came to 4 bases and at J to 2 bases, leaving 4 bases not matched to a gene. Germline loops: CDR1 MDHEN, CDR2 SYDVKM. The length of the CDR3 is 15 residues. CDR3: CASSSRGGPYNEQFF. The DNA of the CDR3 is TGTGCCAGCAGTTCCCGGGGGGGGCCCTACAATGAGCAGTTCTTC.

This clonotype has a handful of counts. The chain employs TRBV6-1 and TRBJ2-3, with D uncertain. The CDR3 loop spans 13 amino acids. Germline lookup yields CDR1 MNHNS and CDR2 SASEGT. Trimming pared 6 bases from V and 6 bases from J, leaving 13 bases between. This chain's CDR3 is CASSLTETDTQYF. As DNA, the CDR3 is TGTGCCAGCAGCCTTACAGAGACGGATACGCAGTATTTT.

The CDR3 loop is CASSEAAAGASPLHF. The DNA for the CDR3 is TGTGCCAGCAGTGAAGCGGCGGCAGGGGCTTCACCCCTCCACTTT. The chain has TRBV6-1 and TRBJ1-6; TRBD1 might be the D (6 bases). V was shortened by 0 bases and J by 9 bases, with 12 bases between the two germline ends. From germline, CDR1 is MNHNS and CDR2 SASEGT. CDR3 size: 15 residues.

The chain combines TRBV29-1 with TRBJ2-3; 11 nucleotides match TRBD2. J was trimmed by 2 bases and V by 3 bases; bases with no gene match: 7. Germline assignment: CDR1 SQVTM and CDR2 ANQGSEA. The CDR3 is made up of 16 amino acids. Here the CDR3 DNA reads TGCAGCGTTGAGGGGGGACTAGCGGAGTACACAGATACGCAGTATTTT. This codes for CSVEGGLAEYTDTQYF.

The chain links TRBV18 to TRBJ2-5; TRBD1 matches at 9 bases. Germline assignment: CDR1 KGHSH and CDR2 LQKENI. The V gene end was trimmed by 8 bases and the J gene end by 5 bases; junction bases not matched to a gene: 15. The CDR3 is made up of 16 amino acids. The CDR3 reads CASAGGVGTGHETQYF. The CDR3 nucleotides read TGTGCCAGCGCAGGTGGAGTGGGGACAGGGCACGAGACCCAGTACTTC.

This clonotype was counted between two and nine times. The chain employs TRBV5-1 and TRBJ2-1; D unclear. The CDR3 is 11 residues long. Germline V gene data show CDR1 as SGHRS and CDR2 as YFSETQ. The V end lost 7 bases, the J end lost 5 bases, and 7 bases lay between the germline ends. The CDR3 here is CASQDNNEQFF. The CDR3 DNA follows: TGCGCCAGCCAAGACAACAATGAGCAGTTCTTC. The complete variable domain, with remaining parts taken from reference TRBV5-1 and TRBJ2-1, reads KAGVTQTPRYLIKTRGQQVTLSCSPISGHRSVSWYQQTPGQGLQFLFEYFSETQRNKGNFPGRFSGRQFSNSRSEMNVSTLELGDSALYLCASQDNNEQFFGPGTRLTVL.

There are a few counts of this clonotype. The chain employs TRBV27 and TRBJ2-7; tentatively, D is TRBD1 or TRBD2 (5 bases each). The V gene lost 6 bases and the J gene lost 6 bases, with 21 bases spanning the gap. The CDR3 totals 15 residues. Germline assignment: CDR1 MNHEY and CDR2 SMNVEV (reference sequence). CDR3 in DNA: TGTGCCAGCAGCTCCCCCCCTTTTGGGACCTCCGAGCAGTACTTC. This encodes CASSSPPFGTSEQYF.

There are many counts of this clonotype. The chain uses TRBV2 and TRBJ1-1; 9 bases match TRBD1. V shed 4 bases, J shed 4 bases, and the junction held 4 bases outside the gene matches. This CDR3 has 14 amino acids. CDR1 SNHLY and CDR2 FYNNEI come from the germline V gene. The CDR3 reads CASSGTGDPTEAFF. The CDR3 DNA reads as TGTGCCAGCAGTGGGACAGGGGACCCCACTGAAGCTTTCTTT.